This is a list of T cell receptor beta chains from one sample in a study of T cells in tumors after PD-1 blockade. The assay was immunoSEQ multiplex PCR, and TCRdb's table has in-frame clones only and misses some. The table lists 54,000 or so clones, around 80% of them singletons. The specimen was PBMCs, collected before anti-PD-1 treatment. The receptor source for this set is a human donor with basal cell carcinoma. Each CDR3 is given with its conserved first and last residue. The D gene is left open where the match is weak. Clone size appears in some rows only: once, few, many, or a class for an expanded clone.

TGCGCCAGCAACCGGGACAGGTCCACCGGGGAGCTGTTTTTT,CASNRDRSTGELFF,TRBV5-1,TRBJ2-2,TRBD1,.
TGCGCCAGCAGCCGGACTAGCGGGGTTGCCTACGAGCAGTACTTC,CASSRTSGVAYEQYF,TRBV5-1,TRBJ2-7,TRBD2,.
TGTGCCAGCAGATTGGGTAGCGGGGGGGCCAGGCAAGAGACCCAGTACTTC,CASRLGSGGARQETQYF,TRBV7-6,TRBJ2-5,TRBD2,.
TGTGCCAGCAGCGTAGTGATGAACACTGAAGCTTTCTTT,CASSVVMNTEAFF,TRBV9,TRBJ1-1,.,.
TGTGCCAGCAGCTTGGGCATTTCAGATTCACCCCTCCACTTT,CASSLGISDSPLHF,TRBV11-3,TRBJ1-6,.,.
TGTGCCAGCAGTTACTCTGGGAATGAGCAGTTCTTC,CASSYSGNEQFF,TRBV6-6,TRBJ2-1,.,.
TGTGCCAGCAGCTTGGACAGGGGGCGAGGGGATCAGCCCCAGCATTTT,CASSLDRGRGDQPQHF,TRBV5-6,TRBJ1-5,TRBD1,.
TGTGCCAGCTCACCACCGGGACAGGGCACAGATACGCAGTATTTT,CASSPPGQGTDTQYF,TRBV18,TRBJ2-3,TRBD1,few
TGTGCCAGCAGCCAGGACAGCCCGTTTAACTATGGCTACACCTTC,CASSQDSPFNYGYTF,TRBV3-1/TRBV3-2,TRBJ1-2,.,once
TGTGCCAGCAGCGAAAGGGACAGGACTCAAGAGACCCAGTACTTC,CASSERDRTQETQYF,TRBV5-4,TRBJ2-5,TRBD1,.
TGTGCCAGCACCTCTTTTGAGGGGGCGGCCGGGGAAAAACTGTTTTTT,CASTSFEGAAGEKLFF,TRBV28,TRBJ1-4,TRBD1,.
TGTGCCAGCAGCCCATCGACAGGGAGGGATTCACCCCTCCACTTT,CASSPSTGRDSPLHF,TRBV6-4,TRBJ1-6,TRBD1,.
TGTGCCTGGAGTCCCGTAGCCGCCTGGGTCACTGAAGCTTTCTTT,CAWSPVAAWVTEAFF,TRBV30,TRBJ1-1,.,.
TGTGCCAGTAGTATGCGGGGGGGTAGCTATGGCTACACCTTC,CASSMRGGSYGYTF,TRBV19,TRBJ1-2,.,few
TGTGCCAGCAGCTTGGAATGGGGGGCACACCAAGAGACCCAGTACTTC,CASSLEWGAHQETQYF,TRBV5-8,TRBJ2-5,.,once
TGTGCCAGCTCACCGTCGCGGGACACTGAAGCTTTCTTT,CASSPSRDTEAFF,TRBV18,TRBJ1-1,.,once
TGTGCCAGCAGCCGGACTAGCGAGAGCGAGCAGTACTTC,CASSRTSESEQYF,TRBV3-1/TRBV3-2,TRBJ2-7,TRBD2,.
TGTGCCAGCAGCATGAAAGAGCCCGGGGAGCTGTTTTTT,CASSMKEPGELFF,TRBV7-9,TRBJ2-2,.,.
TGTGCCAGCAGCCTCGGAGGGGGCCTTACTGAAGCTTTCTTT,CASSLGGGLTEAFF,TRBV7-8,TRBJ1-1,TRBD1,.
TGTGCCAGCAGCGTGACAGGGTTTAATGAGCAGTTCTTC,CASSVTGFNEQFF,TRBV9,TRBJ2-1,TRBD1,.